This T cell receptor (beta chain) was sequenced for a study of response to subunit inactivated influenza vaccine. This clonotype was seen a handful of times. Its antigen is still unknown. TCRdb called the RT-PCR reads again in MiXCR, with one record for every CDR3 protein. The sample has some 190,000 distinct CDR3 sequences, around 14% seen once. There are 16 residues in the CDR3. Trimming removed 6 bases from V and 2 bases from J, with 14 bases in between. Germline V lookup: CDR1 MNHEY, CDR2 SMNVEV (reference sequence). Study findings and constraints: A suggestion made by the authors is that each seasonal influenza vaccination recruits few new T cells.

Material: CD8+ T cells sorted from PBMCs, obtained 5 days after vaccination. This chain connects TRBV27 to TRBJ1-6, with unresolved D. The source is a man between 45 and 60 years old who received an inactivated influenza vaccine. In nucleotides, the CDR3 is TGTGCCAGCAGCCTTAAAAACGTCCCCTATAATTCACCCCTCCACTTT. Translation gives CASSLKNVPYNSPLHF.